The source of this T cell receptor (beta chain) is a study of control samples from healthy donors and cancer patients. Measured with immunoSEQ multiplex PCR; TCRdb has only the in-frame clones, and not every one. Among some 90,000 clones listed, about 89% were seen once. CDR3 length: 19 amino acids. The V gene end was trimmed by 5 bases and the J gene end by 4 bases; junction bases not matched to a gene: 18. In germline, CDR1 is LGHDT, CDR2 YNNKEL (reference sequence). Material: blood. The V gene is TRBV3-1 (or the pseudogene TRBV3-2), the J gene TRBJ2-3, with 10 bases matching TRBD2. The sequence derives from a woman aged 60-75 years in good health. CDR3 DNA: TGTGCCAGCAGCAGCGGGCGGGCCTCTGAAGCGGGAGGGCCAGATACGCAGTATTTT. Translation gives CASSSGRASEAGGPDTQYF.